What follows is one T cell receptor (beta chain) and its context. What it binds is unknown. The source of the sample is a study of identical twins. Study conclusions and caveats: Findings depended on cross-sectional statistics rather than tracking the same donors. Insertion counts were lower in abundant cord blood beta clonotypes, a trend that memory repertoires did not show.

The CDR3 loop spans 15 amino acids. With V trimmed by 3 bases and J by 2 bases, 3 bases remained unmatched. Germline CDR1 SGDLS, CDR2 YYNGEE. Each donor was a healthy Caucasian. A universal primer site was created by template switching, with the cDNA bearing unique molecular identifiers. In TCRdb, the 5' RACE reads were re-called with MiXCR into one record per CDR3 protein. The sample holds 1.5 million to 2 million distinct CDR3 sequences; roughly a third are singletons and the top ten take 0.25% to 0.3%. This clonotype was obtained from a newborn girl in good health. The sequenced sample was cord blood. This chain uses TRBV9 with TRBJ2-2; 8 nucleotides line up with TRBD2. CDR3 sequence: CASSGLALNTGELFF. In DNA form, the CDR3 reads TGTGCCAGCAGCGGACTAGCGCTAAACACCGGGGAGCTGTTTTTT.